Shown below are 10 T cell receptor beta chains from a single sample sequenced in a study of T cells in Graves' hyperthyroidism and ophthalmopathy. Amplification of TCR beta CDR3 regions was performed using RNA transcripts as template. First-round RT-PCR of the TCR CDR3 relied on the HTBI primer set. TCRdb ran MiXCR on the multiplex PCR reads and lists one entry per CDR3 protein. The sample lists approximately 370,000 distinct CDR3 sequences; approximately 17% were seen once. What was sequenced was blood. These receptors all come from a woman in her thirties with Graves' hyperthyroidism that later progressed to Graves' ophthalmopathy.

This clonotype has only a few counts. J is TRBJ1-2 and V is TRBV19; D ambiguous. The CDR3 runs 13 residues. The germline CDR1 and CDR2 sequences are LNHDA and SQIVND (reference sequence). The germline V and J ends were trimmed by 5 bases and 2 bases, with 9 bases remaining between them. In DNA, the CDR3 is TGTGCCAGTAGTCCGCAAAAGAACTATGGCTACACCTTC. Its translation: CASSPQKNYGYTF.

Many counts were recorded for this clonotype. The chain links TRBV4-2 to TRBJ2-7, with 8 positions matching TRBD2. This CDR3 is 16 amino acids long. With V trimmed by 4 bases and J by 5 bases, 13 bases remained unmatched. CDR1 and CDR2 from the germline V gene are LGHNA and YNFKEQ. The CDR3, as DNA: TGTGCCAGCAGCCTCGAAACCGGGACTAGACTTGACGAGCAGTACTTC. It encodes CASSLETGTRLDEQYF.

For the CDR3, the DNA is TGTGCCAGCAGCCCCGGGACTAGCGGGGGCAACGTACAATACGAGCAGTACTTC. Residues: CASSPGTSGGNVQYEQYF. The chain is built from TRBV7-9 and TRBJ2-7; 14 bases are a match to TRBD2. This CDR3 contains 18 residues. V was clipped by 5 bases and J by 4 bases; unmatched bases: 13. The germline V gene encodes CDR1 SEHNR and CDR2 FQNEAQ (reference sequence). The full variable domain, completed using reference TRBV7-9 and TRBJ2-7, is DTGVSQNPRHKITKRGQNVTFRCDPISEHNRLYWYRQTLGQGPEFLTYFQNEAQLEKSRLLSDRFSAERPKGSFSTLEIQRTEQGDSAMYLCASSPGTSGGNVQYEQYFGPGTRLTVT.

The CDR3 here is CASRGVAGGYNEQFF. The CDR3 DNA reads TGTGCCAGCAGGGGCGTGGCGGGAGGGTACAATGAGCAGTTCTTC. V and J are TRBV11-2 and TRBJ2-1; 9 bases map to TRBD2. The CDR3 covers 15 residues. Germline V gene data show CDR1 as SGHAT and CDR2 as FQNNGV. Trimming took 6 bases from V and 4 from J; bases not matched to a gene: 7.

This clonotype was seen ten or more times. The CDR3 nucleotides are TGTGCCAGCAGCTCGTTTCACTTGGCGGGGGGGGGCAATGAGCAGTTCTTC. Amino acid sequence: CASSSFHLAGGGNEQFF. The genes are TRBV5-6 and TRBJ2-1; 9 nucleotides match TRBD2. The CDR3 has 17 amino acids. CDR1 is SGHDT and CDR2 is YYEEEE in the germline V gene. V dropped 3 bases and J dropped 6; count of bases not matched to a gene: 13.

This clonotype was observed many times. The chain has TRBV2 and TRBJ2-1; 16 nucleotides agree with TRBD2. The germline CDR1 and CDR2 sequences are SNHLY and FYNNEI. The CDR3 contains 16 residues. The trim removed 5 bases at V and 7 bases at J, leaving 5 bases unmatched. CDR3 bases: TGTGCCAGCAGTCCGGGACTAGCGGGGGGGCTTAATGAGCAGTTCTTC. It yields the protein CASSPGLAGGLNEQFF.

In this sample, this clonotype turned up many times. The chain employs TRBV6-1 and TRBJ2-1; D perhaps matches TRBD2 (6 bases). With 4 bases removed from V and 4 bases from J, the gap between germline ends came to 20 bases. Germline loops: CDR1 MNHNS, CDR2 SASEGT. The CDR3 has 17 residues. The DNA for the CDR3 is TGTGCCAGCAGTGGCCCTCTCACGGGGGACGGGTACAATGAGCAGTTCTTC. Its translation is CASSGPLTGDGYNEQFF.

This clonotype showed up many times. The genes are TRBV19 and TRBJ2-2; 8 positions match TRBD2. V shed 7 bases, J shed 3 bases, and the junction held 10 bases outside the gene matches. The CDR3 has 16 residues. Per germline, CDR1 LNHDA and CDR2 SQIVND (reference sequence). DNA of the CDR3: TGTGCCAGTAAAGTCGGGGGGGGAAGGGACACCGGGGAGCTGTTTTTT. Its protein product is CASKVGGGRDTGELFF.

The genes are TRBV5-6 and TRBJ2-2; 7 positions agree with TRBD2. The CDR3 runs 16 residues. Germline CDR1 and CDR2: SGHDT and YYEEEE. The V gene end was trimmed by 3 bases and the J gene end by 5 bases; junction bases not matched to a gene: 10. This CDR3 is CASSSWTRPETGELFF. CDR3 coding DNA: TGTGCCAGCAGCTCCTGGACTAGACCGGAAACCGGGGAGCTGTTTTTT.

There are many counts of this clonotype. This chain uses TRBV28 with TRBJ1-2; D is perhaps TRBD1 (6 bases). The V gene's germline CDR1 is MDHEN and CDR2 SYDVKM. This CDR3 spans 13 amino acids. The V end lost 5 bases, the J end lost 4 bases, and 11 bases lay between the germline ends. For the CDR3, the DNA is TGTGCCAGCAGTCAAGGGGGGAGCTATGGCTACACCTTC. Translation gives CASSQGGSYGYTF.